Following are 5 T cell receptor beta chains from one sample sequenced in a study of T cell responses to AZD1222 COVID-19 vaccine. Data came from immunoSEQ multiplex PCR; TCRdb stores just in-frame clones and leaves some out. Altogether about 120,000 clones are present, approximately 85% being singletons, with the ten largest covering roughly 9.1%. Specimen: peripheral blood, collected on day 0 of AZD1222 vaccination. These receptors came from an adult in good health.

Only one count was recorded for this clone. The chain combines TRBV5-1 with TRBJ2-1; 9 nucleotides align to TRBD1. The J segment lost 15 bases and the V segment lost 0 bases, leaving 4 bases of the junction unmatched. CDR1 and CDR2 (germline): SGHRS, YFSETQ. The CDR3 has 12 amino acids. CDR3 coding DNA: TGCGCCAGCAGCTTGGGACAGGGGGTTCCGTTCTTC. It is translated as CASSLGQGVPFF.

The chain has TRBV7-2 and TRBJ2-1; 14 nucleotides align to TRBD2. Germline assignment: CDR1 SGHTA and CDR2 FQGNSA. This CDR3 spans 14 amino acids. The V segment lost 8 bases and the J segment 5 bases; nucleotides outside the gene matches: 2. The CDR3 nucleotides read TGTGCCAGCCGGACTAGCGGGGGGAACAATGAGCAGTTCTTC. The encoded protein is CASRTSGGNNEQFF.

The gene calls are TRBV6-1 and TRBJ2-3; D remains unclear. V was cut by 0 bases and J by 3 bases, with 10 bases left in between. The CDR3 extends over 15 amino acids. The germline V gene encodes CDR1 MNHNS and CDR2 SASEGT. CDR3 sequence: CASSEADRATDTQYF. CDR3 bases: TGTGCCAGCAGTGAAGCTGATAGAGCTACAGATACGCAGTATTTT.

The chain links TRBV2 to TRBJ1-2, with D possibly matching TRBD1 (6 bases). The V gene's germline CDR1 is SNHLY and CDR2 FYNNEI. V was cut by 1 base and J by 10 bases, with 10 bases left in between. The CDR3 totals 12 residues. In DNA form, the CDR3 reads TGTGCCAGCAGTGAAGGGACAGTTGACTACACCTTC. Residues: CASSEGTVDYTF.

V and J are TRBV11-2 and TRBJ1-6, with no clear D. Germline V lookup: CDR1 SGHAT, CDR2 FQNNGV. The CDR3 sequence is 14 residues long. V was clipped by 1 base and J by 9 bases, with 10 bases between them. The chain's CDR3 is CASSLGQVFSPLHF. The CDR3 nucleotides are TGTGCCAGCAGCTTAGGCCAGGTGTTTTCACCCCTCCACTTT.